This paragraph covers one TCR beta chain sequence. CDR1 and CDR2 (germline): SQVTM, ANQGSEA. V gave up 0 bases and J gave up 5 bases; unmatched junction bases: 4. This CDR3 region has 16 residues. This record comes from a study of CD8+ T cells in alopecia areata. The sequencing template was cDNA reverse transcribed from extracted RNA. Using immunoSEQ multiplex PCR, the repertoire was profiled, and TCRdb retains in-frame clones only, with some absent. This sample has approximately 150,000 clones, with 85% to 90% found just once. The source material was CD8+ T cells sorted from blood, sampled at week 0. The sequence derives from a human donor with alopecia areata. The chain links TRBV29-1 to TRBJ2-2, with TRBD1 identical over 12 bases. Here the CDR3 reads CSVEERDRGLTGELFF. The CDR3 nucleotides are TGCAGCGTTGAAGAGCGGGACAGGGGGCTGACCGGGGAGCTGTTTTTT.